The sequence of this TCR beta chain was determined in a study of T cell clonality in common variable immunodeficiency. This clone came up many times. Its target is not known. The CDR3 end is not reached by the read, which stops 3 residues before it; the germline J gene fills it in. CVID and control samples used equivalent genomic DNA input. Data came from immunoSEQ multiplex PCR; TCRdb stores just in-frame clones and leaves some out. The counts give roughly 79,000 clones, none of them seen only once; approximately 0.8% is held by the top ten. CDR1 and CDR2 from the germline V gene are LNHDA and SQIVND (reference sequence). The V gene end was trimmed by 7 bases and the J gene end by 4 bases; junction bases not matched to a gene: 8. The CDR3 runs 14 residues. Whole-study findings and limits: T cell subpopulation sequencing would be needed to explain CVID clonality. Common variable immunodeficiency TCR beta sequences reportedly had fewer deletions and N-nucleotide insertions. CVID subjects shared fewer TCRbeta clones than healthy controls did.

Source material: peripheral blood mononuclear cells. The J gene is TRBJ2-7, the V gene TRBV19; 9 nucleotides match TRBD1. The TCR was taken from a person aged 18 to 75 in good health. CDR3 amino acids: CASMIGTGPYEQYF. CDR3 bases read: TGTGCCAGTATGATCGGGACAGGGCCATACGAG. Combining the CDR3 with reference TRBV19 and TRBJ2-7 gives the whole variable domain DGGITQSPKYLFRKEGQNVTLSCEQNLNHDAMYWYRQDPGQGLRLIYYSQIVNDFQKGDIAEGYSVSREKKESFPLTVTSAQKNPTAFYLCASMIGTGPYEQYFGPGTRLTVT.